A selection of T cell receptor beta chains follows, all from one sample in a study of blood T cell repertoires in COVID-19. Sequencing was performed with immunoSEQ multiplex PCR; in TCRdb, only in-frame clones are kept and a portion is missing. Here the sample spans roughly 330,000 clones, approximately 87% being singletons. The sample comprised PBMCs or T cells enriched from blood (not recorded which). The receptor source for this set is a woman in her twenties or thirties who had recovered from COVID-19. Both conserved end residues are part of each CDR3.

V: TRBV28
J: TRBJ1-1
CDR3: CASSLAAGGAFF

V: TRBV5-4
J: TRBJ1-4
CDR3: CASSSSGTTNEKLFF

V: TRBV5-1
J: TRBJ1-4
CDR3: CASSAKGGQGATNEKLFF

V: TRBV24-1
J: TRBJ1-2
CDR3: CATSDPSREGGYTF

V: TRBV6-1
J: TRBJ1-2
CDR3: CASSEVGGTYGYTF

V: TRBV10-1
J: TRBJ2-3
CDR3: CASSESYIADTQYF

V: TRBV5-1
J: TRBJ1-2
CDR3: CASSLATGPYGYTF

V: TRBV19
J: TRBJ2-1
CDR3: CASSPEDRDYGNEQFF

V: TRBV5-4
J: TRBJ2-6
CDR3: CASSLSGANVLTF

V: TRBV29-1
J: TRBJ1-1
CDR3: CSVRQVMDTEAFF

V: TRBV4-3
J: TRBJ1-4
CDR3: CASSQDLAGEKLFF

V: TRBV2
J: TRBJ2-5
CDR3: CASSEGQIQETQYF

V: TRBV6-5
J: TRBJ2-7
CDR3: CASRGASALGEQYF

V: TRBV3-1/TRBV3-2
J: TRBJ2-7
CDR3: CASSQDRLAYEQYF

V: TRBV15
J: TRBJ1-1
CDR3: CATSRGTWRDTEAFF

V: TRBV27
J: TRBJ1-1
CDR3: CASSPLGAENTEAFF

V: TRBV9
J: TRBJ1-1
CDR3: CASRGGEGDEAFF

V: TRBV3-1/TRBV3-2
J: TRBJ2-7
CDR3: CASSQADSEQYF

V: TRBV28
J: TRBJ1-6
CDR3: CATKTDTLYNSPLHF

V: TRBV5-1
J: TRBJ2-3
CDR3: CASSLTQAGGTDTQYF

V: TRBV3-1/TRBV3-2
J: TRBJ1-4
CDR3: CASSQVTLPNEKLFF

V: TRBV18
J: TRBJ2-3
CDR3: CASSRGGAEAQYF

V: TRBV4-1
J: TRBJ2-5
CDR3: CASSQASGGEETQYF

V: TRBV5-4
J: TRBJ1-2
CDR3: CASSQGGTQGMGYGYTF